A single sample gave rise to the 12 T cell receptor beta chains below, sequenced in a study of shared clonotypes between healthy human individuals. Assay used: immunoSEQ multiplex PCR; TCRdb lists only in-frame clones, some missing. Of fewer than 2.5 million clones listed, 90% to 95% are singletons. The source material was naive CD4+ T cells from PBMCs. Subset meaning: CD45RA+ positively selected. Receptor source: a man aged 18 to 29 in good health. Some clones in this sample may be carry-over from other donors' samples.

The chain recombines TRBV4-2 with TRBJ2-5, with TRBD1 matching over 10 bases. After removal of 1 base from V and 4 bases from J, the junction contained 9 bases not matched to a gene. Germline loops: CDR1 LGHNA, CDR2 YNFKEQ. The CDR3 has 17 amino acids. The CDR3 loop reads CASSQAPGTGDRETQYF. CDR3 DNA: TGTGCCAGCAGCCAAGCCCCCGGGACAGGGGATCGAGAGACCCAGTACTTC.

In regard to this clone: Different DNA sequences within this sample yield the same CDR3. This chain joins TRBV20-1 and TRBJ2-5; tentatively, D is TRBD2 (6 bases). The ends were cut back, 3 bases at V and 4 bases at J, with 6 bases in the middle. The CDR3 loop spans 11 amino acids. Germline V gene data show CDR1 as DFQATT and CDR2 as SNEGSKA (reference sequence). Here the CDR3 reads CSASGRETQYF. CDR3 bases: TGCAGTGCTAGCGGGAGAGAGACCCAGTACTTC.

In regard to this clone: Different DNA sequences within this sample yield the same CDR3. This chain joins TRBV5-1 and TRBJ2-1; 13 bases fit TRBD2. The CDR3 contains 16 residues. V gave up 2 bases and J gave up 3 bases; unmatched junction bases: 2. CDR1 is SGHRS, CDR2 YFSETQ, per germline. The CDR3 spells CASSLGTSGIYNEQFF. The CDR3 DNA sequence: TGCGCCAGCAGCTTAGGGACTAGCGGGATCTACAATGAGCAGTTCTTC.

The CDR3 reads CASSPRTSGRSAFF. The DNA of the CDR3 is TGTGCCAGTAGTCCCCGGACTAGCGGGAGAAGTGCGTTCTTC. The chain couples TRBV19 to TRBJ2-1, with 13 bases identical to TRBD2. Germline trimming cut 5 bases from V and 15 bases from J; bases unmatched to any gene: 10. This CDR3 contains 14 residues. Germline lookup yields CDR1 LNHDA and CDR2 SQIVND (reference sequence).

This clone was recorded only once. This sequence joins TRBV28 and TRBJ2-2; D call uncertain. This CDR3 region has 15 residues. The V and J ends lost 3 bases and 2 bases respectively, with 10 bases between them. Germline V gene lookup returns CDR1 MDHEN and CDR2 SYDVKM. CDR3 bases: TGTGCCAGCAGTTTTCAGCCTATAAACACCGGGGAGCTGTTTTTT. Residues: CASSFQPINTGELFF. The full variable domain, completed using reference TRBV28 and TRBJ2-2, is DVKVTQSSRYLVKRTGEKVFLECVQDMDHENMFWYRQDPGLGLRLIYFSYDVKMKEKGDIPEGYSVSREKKERFSLILESASTNQTSMYLCASSFQPINTGELFFGEGSRLTVL.

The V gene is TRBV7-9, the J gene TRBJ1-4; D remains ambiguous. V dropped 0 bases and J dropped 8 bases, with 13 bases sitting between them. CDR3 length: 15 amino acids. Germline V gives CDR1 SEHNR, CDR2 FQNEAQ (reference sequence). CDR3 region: CASSLAYAGLEKLFF. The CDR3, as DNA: TGTGCCAGCAGCTTAGCTTATGCAGGCTTGGAAAAACTGTTTTTT.

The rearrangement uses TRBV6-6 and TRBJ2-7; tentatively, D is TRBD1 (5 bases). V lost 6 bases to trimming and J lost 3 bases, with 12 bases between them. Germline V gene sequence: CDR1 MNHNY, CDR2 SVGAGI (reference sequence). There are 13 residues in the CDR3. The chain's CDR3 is CASSERQLYEQYF. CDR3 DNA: TGTGCCAGCAGCGAACGACAGCTCTACGAGCAGTACTTC.

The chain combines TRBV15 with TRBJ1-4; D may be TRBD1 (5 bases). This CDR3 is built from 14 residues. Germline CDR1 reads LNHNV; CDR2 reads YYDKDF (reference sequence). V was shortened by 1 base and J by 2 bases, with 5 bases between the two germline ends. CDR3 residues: CATSRAGTNEKLFF. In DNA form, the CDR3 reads TGTGCCACCAGCAGAGCAGGGACTAATGAAAAACTGTTTTTT.

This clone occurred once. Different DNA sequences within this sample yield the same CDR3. DNA of the CDR3: TGTGCCAGCAGGGCGGGAGGGGGCACAGATACGCAGTATTTT. Amino acid sequence: CASRAGGGTDTQYF. The chain is built from TRBV9 and TRBJ2-3; 9 nucleotides agree with TRBD2. Germline V CDR1 and CDR2: SGDLS, YYNGEE. The CDR3 is 14 residues long. J was trimmed by 1 base and V by 5 bases; bases with no gene match: 2.

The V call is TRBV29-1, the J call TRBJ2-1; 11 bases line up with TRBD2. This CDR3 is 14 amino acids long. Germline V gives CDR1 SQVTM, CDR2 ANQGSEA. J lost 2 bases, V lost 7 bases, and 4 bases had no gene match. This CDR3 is CSASSGRTYNEQFF. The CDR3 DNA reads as TGCAGCGCCTCTAGCGGGAGGACCTACAATGAGCAGTTCTTC.

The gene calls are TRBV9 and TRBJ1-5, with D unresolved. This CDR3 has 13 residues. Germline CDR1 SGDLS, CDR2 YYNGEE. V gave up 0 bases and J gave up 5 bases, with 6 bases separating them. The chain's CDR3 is CASSVEPDQPQHF. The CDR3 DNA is TGTGCCAGCAGCGTAGAACCGGATCAGCCCCAGCATTTT. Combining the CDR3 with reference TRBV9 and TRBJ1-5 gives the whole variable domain DSGVTQTPKHLITATGQRVTLRCSPRSGDLSVYWYQQSLDQGLQFLIQYYNGEERAKGNILERFSAQQFPDLHSELNLSSLELGDSALYFCASSVEPDQPQHFGDGTRLSIL.

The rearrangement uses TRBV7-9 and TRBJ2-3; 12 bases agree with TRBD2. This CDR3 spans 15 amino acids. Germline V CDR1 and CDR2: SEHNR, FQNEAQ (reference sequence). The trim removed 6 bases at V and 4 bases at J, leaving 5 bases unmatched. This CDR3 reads CASSLLAGGSDTQYF. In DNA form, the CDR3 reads TGTGCCAGCAGTTTACTAGCGGGAGGCTCAGATACGCAGTATTTT. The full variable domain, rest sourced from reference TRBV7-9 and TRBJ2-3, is DTGVSQNPRHKITKRGQNVTFRCDPISEHNRLYWYRQTLGQGPEFLTYFQNEAQLEKSRLLSDRFSAERPKGSFSTLEIQRTEQGDSAMYLCASSLLAGGSDTQYFGPGTRLTVL.